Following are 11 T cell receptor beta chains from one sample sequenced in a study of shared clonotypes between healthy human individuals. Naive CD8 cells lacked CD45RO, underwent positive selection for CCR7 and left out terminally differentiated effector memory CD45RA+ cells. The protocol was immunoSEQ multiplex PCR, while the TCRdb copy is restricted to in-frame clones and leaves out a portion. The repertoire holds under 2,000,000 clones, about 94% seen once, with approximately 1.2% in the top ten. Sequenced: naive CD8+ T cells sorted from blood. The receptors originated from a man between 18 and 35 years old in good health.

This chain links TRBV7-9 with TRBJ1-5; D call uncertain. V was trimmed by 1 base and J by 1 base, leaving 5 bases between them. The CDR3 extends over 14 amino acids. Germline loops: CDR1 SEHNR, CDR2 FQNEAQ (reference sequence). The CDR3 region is CASSLGTSNQPQHF. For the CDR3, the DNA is TGTGCCAGCAGCTTAGGGACGAGCAATCAGCCCCAGCATTTT.

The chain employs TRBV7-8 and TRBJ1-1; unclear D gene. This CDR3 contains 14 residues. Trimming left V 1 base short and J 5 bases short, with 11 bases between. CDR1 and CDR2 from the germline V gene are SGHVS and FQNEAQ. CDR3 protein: CASSLVAGRTEAFF. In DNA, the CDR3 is TGTGCCAGCAGCTTAGTTGCGGGTCGGACTGAAGCTTTCTTT.

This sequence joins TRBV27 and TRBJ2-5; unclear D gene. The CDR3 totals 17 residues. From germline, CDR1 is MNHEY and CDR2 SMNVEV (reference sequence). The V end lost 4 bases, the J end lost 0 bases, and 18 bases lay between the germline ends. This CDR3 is CASSSKWALGNQETQYF. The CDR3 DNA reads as TGTGCCAGCAGTTCGAAATGGGCCCTTGGTAACCAAGAGACCCAGTACTTC.

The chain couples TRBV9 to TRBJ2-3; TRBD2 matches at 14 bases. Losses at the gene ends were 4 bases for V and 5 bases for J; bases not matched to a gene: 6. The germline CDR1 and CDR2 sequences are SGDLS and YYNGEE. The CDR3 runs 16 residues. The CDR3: CASSPGTSGSGDTQYF. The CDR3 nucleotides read TGTGCCAGCAGCCCAGGGACTAGCGGGAGTGGAGATACGCAGTATTTT.

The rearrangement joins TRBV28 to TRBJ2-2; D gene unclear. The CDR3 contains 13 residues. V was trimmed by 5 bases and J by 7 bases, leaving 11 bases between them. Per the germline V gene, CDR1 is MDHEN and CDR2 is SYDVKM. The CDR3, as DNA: TGTGCCAGCAGTCTTAAATTCGGCGGGGAGCTGTTTTTT. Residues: CASSLKFGGELFF.

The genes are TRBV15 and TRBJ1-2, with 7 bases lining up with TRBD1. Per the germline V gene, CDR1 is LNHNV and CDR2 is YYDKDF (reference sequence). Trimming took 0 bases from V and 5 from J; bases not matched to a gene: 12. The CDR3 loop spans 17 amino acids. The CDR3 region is CATSRDSRLAGGYGYTF. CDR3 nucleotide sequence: TGTGCCACCAGCAGAGACTCCCGGTTGGCAGGGGGGTATGGCTACACCTTC.

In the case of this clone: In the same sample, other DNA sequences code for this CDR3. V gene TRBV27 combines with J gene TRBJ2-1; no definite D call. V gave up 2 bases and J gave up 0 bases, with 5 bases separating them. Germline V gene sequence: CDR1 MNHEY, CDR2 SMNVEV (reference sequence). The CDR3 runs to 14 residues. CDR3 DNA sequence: TGTGCCAGCAGTTTAGAAAGCTCCTACAATGAGCAGTTCTTC. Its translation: CASSLESSYNEQFF.

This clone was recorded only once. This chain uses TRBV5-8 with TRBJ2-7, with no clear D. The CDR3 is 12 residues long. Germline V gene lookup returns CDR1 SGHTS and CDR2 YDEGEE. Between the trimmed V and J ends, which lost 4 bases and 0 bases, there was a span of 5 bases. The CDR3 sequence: CASSQVSYEQYF. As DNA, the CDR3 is TGTGCCAGCAGCCAGGTCTCCTACGAGCAGTACTTC.

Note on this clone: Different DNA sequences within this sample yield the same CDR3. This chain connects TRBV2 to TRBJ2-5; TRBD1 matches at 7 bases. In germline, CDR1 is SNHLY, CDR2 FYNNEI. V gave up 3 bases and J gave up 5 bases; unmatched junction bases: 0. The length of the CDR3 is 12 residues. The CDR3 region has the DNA TGTGCCAGCAGTGACAGGGGGGAGACCCAGTACTTC. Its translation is CASSDRGETQYF. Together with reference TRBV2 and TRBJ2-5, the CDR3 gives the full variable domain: EPEVTQTPSHQVTQMGQEVILRCVPISNHLYFYWYRQILGQKVEFLVSFYNNEISEKSEIFDDQFSVERPDGSNFTLKIRSTKLEDSAMYFCASSDRGETQYFGPGTRLLVL.

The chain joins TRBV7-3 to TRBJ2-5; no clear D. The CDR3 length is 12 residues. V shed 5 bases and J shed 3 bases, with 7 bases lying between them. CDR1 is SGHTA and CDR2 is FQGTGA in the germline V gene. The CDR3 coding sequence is TGTGCCAGCAGCACCGGTGAAGAGACCCAGTACTTC. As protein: CASSTGEETQYF.

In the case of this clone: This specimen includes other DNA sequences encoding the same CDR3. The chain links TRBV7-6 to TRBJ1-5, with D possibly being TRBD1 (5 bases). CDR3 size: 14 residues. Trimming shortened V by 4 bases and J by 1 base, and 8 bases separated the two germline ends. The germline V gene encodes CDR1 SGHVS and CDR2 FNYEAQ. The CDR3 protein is CASSSGLSNQPQHF. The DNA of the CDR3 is TGTGCCAGCAGCTCAGGGTTGAGCAATCAGCCCCAGCATTTT.